These 25 T cell receptor beta chains were sequenced from one sample in a study of T cell responses to AZD1222 COVID-19 vaccine. The table came from immunoSEQ multiplex PCR; TCRdb's copy has only in-frame clones and leaves some out. Of about 210,000 clones listed, approximately 94% were seen once; the top ten hold about 1.5%. The sample here was peripheral blood, taken 28 days after the second dose of the MenACWY control vaccine. These receptors originate from an adult who received the MenACWY meningococcal vaccine as a control.

This chain connects TRBV27 to TRBJ1-1, with D unresolved. This CDR3 has 15 amino acids. Trimming stripped 4 bases from V and 3 bases from J, with 15 bases between. Germline CDR1 MNHEY, CDR2 SMNVEV (reference sequence). CDR3 sequence: CASSSRHPMDTEAFF. CDR3 DNA: TGTGCCAGCAGTTCAAGGCACCCGATGGACACTGAAGCTTTCTTT.

The chain recombines TRBV6-5 with TRBJ2-7; possibly TRBD1 for D (5 bases). The CDR3 is made up of 15 amino acids. Per the germline V gene, CDR1 is MNHEY and CDR2 is SVGAGI. Trimming stripped 5 bases from V and 3 bases from J, with 17 bases between. The CDR3 DNA reads as TGTGCCAGCAGTCCCTTTAAAGACAGAGACTACGAGCAGTACTTC. Its protein is CASSPFKDRDYEQYF.

The chain uses TRBV9 and TRBJ1-2; TRBD1 matches 7 bases. This CDR3 is built from 15 residues. Germline loops: CDR1 SGDLS, CDR2 YYNGEE. Trimming took 0 bases from V and 6 from J; bases not matched to a gene: 8. The CDR3 spells CASSVDSTGVHGYTF. Written as DNA, the CDR3 is TGTGCCAGCAGCGTAGATTCTACAGGGGTGCATGGCTACACCTTC.

The V and J genes are TRBV30 and TRBJ2-7, with TRBD1 as a possible D gene (5 bases). The CDR3 totals 13 residues. CDR1 and CDR2 (germline): GTSNPN, SVGIG (reference sequence). The germline V and J ends were trimmed by 3 bases and 3 bases, with 12 bases remaining between them. DNA for the CDR3: TGTGCCTGGAGCTCAGGGATCGGCTACGAGCAGTACTTC. This gives the protein CAWSSGIGYEQYF.

A single count supports this clone. The rearrangement uses TRBV25-1 and TRBJ2-7; 8 bases align to TRBD1. Germline trimming cut 8 bases from V and 3 bases from J; bases unmatched to any gene: 3. The germline V gene encodes CDR1 MGHDK and CDR2 SYGVNS. The CDR3 extends over 12 amino acids. The CDR3: CASGQGGYEQYF. In DNA form, the CDR3 reads TGTGCCAGCGGACAGGGCGGCTACGAGCAGTACTTC.

The V call is TRBV19, the J call TRBJ1-1; tentatively, D is TRBD1 (6 bases). V was trimmed by 10 bases and J by 5 bases, leaving 17 bases between them. The CDR3 is 13 amino acids. The germline V gene has CDR1 LNHDA and CDR2 SQIVND (reference sequence). CDR3 DNA sequence: TGTGCCACTACGTGGAGGGGGAGGACTGAAGCTTTCTTT. This codes for CATTWRGRTEAFF.

This chain links TRBV19 with TRBJ1-4; D possibly corresponds to TRBD1 (6 bases). The germline V gene encodes CDR1 LNHDA and CDR2 SQIVND (reference sequence). CDR3 size: 15 residues. V gave up 4 bases and J gave up 3 bases, with 12 bases separating them. The CDR3 DNA follows: TGTGCCAGTAGTAGGCCAGGGGAACCTAATGAAAAACTGTTTTTT. This gives the protein CASSRPGEPNEKLFF. Using reference TRBV19 and TRBJ1-4 for the parts outside the CDR3, the full variable domain is DGGITQSPKYLFRKEGQNVTLSCEQNLNHDAMYWYRQDPGQGLRLIYYSQIVNDFQKGDIAEGYSVSREKKESFPLTVTSAQKNPTAFYLCASSRPGEPNEKLFFGSGTQLSVL.

The sample holds one count of this clone. V and J are TRBV18 and TRBJ1-1; D uncertain. Trimming took off 6 bases at V and 0 bases at J, with 8 bases between the two ends. Germline-derived CDR1 and CDR2 are KGHSH and LQKENI. The CDR3 has 13 residues. CDR3 nucleotide sequence: TGTGCCAGCTCGTCCGCTATGAACACTGAAGCTTTCTTT. As protein: CASSSAMNTEAFF.

V gene TRBV19 combines with J gene TRBJ1-1; D call uncertain. CDR3 length: 15 residues. V was cut by 4 bases and J by 3 bases, with 15 bases left in between. Germline V gives CDR1 LNHDA, CDR2 SQIVND (reference sequence). CDR3 bases: TGTGCCAGTAGTACTATTGAGGTGAGGGACACTGAAGCTTTCTTT. Its translation: CASSTIEVRDTEAFF.

The V call is TRBV5-4, the J call TRBJ1-1; D gene unclear. Germline V gene lookup returns CDR1 SGHNT and CDR2 YYREEE (reference sequence). There are 17 residues in the CDR3. V was cut by 0 bases and J by 0 bases, with 15 bases left in between. The CDR3: CASSLASGGYMNTEAFF. CDR3 nucleotide sequence: TGTGCCAGCAGCTTGGCCTCTGGAGGGTATATGAACACTGAAGCTTTCTTT.

The V and J genes are TRBV7-8 and TRBJ2-7, with D tentatively TRBD1 (5 bases). Trimming pared 5 bases from V and 0 bases from J, leaving 11 bases between. The CDR3 runs to 14 residues. The germline gives CDR1 SGHVS, CDR2 FQNEAQ. The DNA of the CDR3 is TGTGCCAGCAGCCCAAGGACAAACTCCTACGAGCAGTACTTC. Its protein product is CASSPRTNSYEQYF. Full variable domain (outside the CDR3, taken from reference TRBV7-8 and TRBJ2-7): GAGVSQSPRYKVAKRGQDVALRCDPISGHVSLFWYQQALGQGPEFLTYFQNEAQLDKSGLPSDRFFAERPEGSVSTLKIQRTQQEDSAVYLCASSPRTNSYEQYFGPGTRLTVT.

The J gene is TRBJ2-3, the V gene TRBV7-9; D not certain. Germline CDR1 reads SEHNR; CDR2 reads FQNEAQ (reference sequence). The CDR3 covers 14 residues. With 5 bases removed from V and 5 bases from J, the gap between germline ends came to 14 bases. The CDR3 DNA reads TGTGCCAGCAGCGCTAAGGCCCCAGGAGATACGCAGTATTTT. Amino acid sequence: CASSAKAPGDTQYF.

This rearrangement joins TRBV6-5 to TRBJ1-6; TRBD1 aligns across 7 bases. The V segment lost 7 bases and the J segment 8 bases; nucleotides outside the gene matches: 11. This CDR3 spans 15 amino acids. CDR1 and CDR2 (germline): MNHEY, SVGAGI. The CDR3 spells CASNQGGTADSPLHF. The CDR3 DNA is TGTGCCAGCAACCAGGGGGGGACGGCAGATTCACCCCTCCACTTT.

This sequence joins TRBV29-1 and TRBJ2-5; D might be TRBD1 (5 bases). V lost 2 bases and J lost 2, with 27 bases in between. The CDR3 spans 19 residues. From germline, CDR1 is SQVTM and CDR2 ANQGSEA. The CDR3 DNA follows: TGCAGCGTTGAATATTTTCTGAACAGGCAACATGGGGAACAAGAGACCCAGTACTTC. Amino acid sequence: CSVEYFLNRQHGEQETQYF. The whole variable domain, filled in from reference TRBV29-1 and TRBJ2-5, reads SAVISQKPSRDICQRGTSLTIQCQVDSQVTMMFWYRQQPGQSLTLIATANQGSEATYESGFVIDKFPISRPNLTFSTLTVSNMSPEDSSIYLCSVEYFLNRQHGEQETQYFGPGTRLLVL.

The chain uses TRBV6-5 and TRBJ1-5; D is undetermined. V lost 7 bases to trimming and J lost 2 bases, with 12 bases between them. CDR3 length: 14 amino acids. CDR1 is MNHEY, CDR2 SVGAGI, per germline. In nucleotides, the CDR3 is TGTGCCAGCATAGGGTATGCGGGCAATCAGCCCCAGCATTTT. Residues: CASIGYAGNQPQHF.

The chain links TRBV5-4 to TRBJ2-2, with 11 bases identical to TRBD1. The CDR3 is made up of 17 amino acids. V lost 5 bases and J lost 5; bases outside the gene matches: 11. Germline V lookup: CDR1 SGHNT, CDR2 YYREEE (reference sequence). Here the CDR3 DNA reads TGTGCCAGCAGTTCCCCCGGGACAGGGGGATGGACCGGGGAGCTGTTTTTT. Its translation: CASSSPGTGGWTGELFF.

This rearrangement joins TRBV6-5 to TRBJ2-3, with D perhaps TRBD2 (5 bases). The CDR3 consists of 12 residues. The V end lost 2 bases, the J end lost 9 bases, and 9 bases lay between the germline ends. Germline CDR1 and CDR2: MNHEY and SVGAGI. CDR3 nucleotides: TGTGCCAGCAGTTACAGCGGAGAAACGCAGTATTTT. Its protein is CASSYSGETQYF.

The V call is TRBV6-5, the J call TRBJ2-7, with 8 bases matching TRBD1. There are 15 residues in the CDR3. Germline V gives CDR1 MNHEY, CDR2 SVGAGI. V gave up 7 bases and J gave up 3 bases; unmatched junction bases: 11. CDR3 sequence: CASKYSGGGSYEQYF. The DNA for the CDR3 is TGTGCCAGCAAGTACTCAGGGGGCGGTAGCTACGAGCAGTACTTC.

The V gene is TRBV4-3, the J gene TRBJ2-7; D remains ambiguous. The germline gives CDR1 LGHNA, CDR2 YSLEER. CDR3 length equals 13 residues. The ends were cut back, 0 bases at V and 2 bases at J, with 5 bases in the middle. The CDR3 DNA is TGCGCCAGCAGCCAAGATCTAACCTACGAGCAGTACTTC. This codes for CASSQDLTYEQYF.

This clone was found once. This sequence joins TRBV29-1 and TRBJ1-3; TRBD1 matches 8 bases. V lost 2 bases to trimming and J lost 4 bases; unmatched junction nucleotides: 4. Germline V gives CDR1 SQVTM, CDR2 ANQGSEA. This CDR3 has 14 amino acids. The CDR3 loop reads CSVETGQGGNTIYF. The CDR3 coding sequence is TGCAGCGTTGAAACCGGACAGGGAGGAAACACCATATATTTT.

This chain joins TRBV19 and TRBJ2-7; 10 nucleotides agree with TRBD1. Germline CDR1 and CDR2: LNHDA and SQIVND (reference sequence). V lost 6 bases to trimming and J lost 6 bases; unmatched junction nucleotides: 8. There are 14 residues in the CDR3. The CDR3 DNA is TGTGCCAGTAGGCCGGGACAGGGGTCACTCGAGCAGTACTTC. Amino acids: CASRPGQGSLEQYF. Looking up the rest from reference TRBV19 and TRBJ2-7 gives the full variable domain: DGGITQSPKYLFRKEGQNVTLSCEQNLNHDAMYWYRQDPGQGLRLIYYSQIVNDFQKGDIAEGYSVSREKKESFPLTVTSAQKNPTAFYLCASRPGQGSLEQYFGPGTRLTVT.

This sequence joins TRBV29-1 and TRBJ1-2; D unresolved. CDR1 is SQVTM and CDR2 is ANQGSEA in the germline V gene. This CDR3 contains 12 residues. V shed 5 bases and J shed 1 base, with 8 bases lying between them. The CDR3 DNA sequence: TGCAGCGTTTTAGGCAGTAACTATGGCTACACCTTC. This translates into CSVLGSNYGYTF.

CDR3 coding DNA: TGTGCCAGCAGCTTAGGTCCAACCCTGTTTTCGGGAAACACCATATATTTT. Encoded protein: CASSLGPTLFSGNTIYF. The chain combines TRBV7-8 with TRBJ1-3; unclear D gene. CDR3 size: 17 residues. In germline, CDR1 is SGHVS, CDR2 FQNEAQ. The ends were cut back, 1 base at V and 4 bases at J, with 17 bases in the middle.

The V gene is TRBV6-4, the J gene TRBJ1-1; possibly TRBD1 for D (5 bases). V lost 0 bases, J lost 10 bases, and 12 bases lay in between. Germline assignment: CDR1 MRHNA and CDR2 SNTAGT. CDR3 size: 13 residues. The CDR3 DNA follows: TGTGCCAGCAGTGACTCGTTCGGGACGGCAGCTTTCTTT. Translated, it gives CASSDSFGTAAFF.

CDR3 coding DNA: TGTGCCTGGAGTGTTAAGCGGGACCAAGAGACCCAGTACTTC. It encodes CAWSVKRDQETQYF. This chain links TRBV30 with TRBJ2-5; perhaps TRBD2 as D (6 bases). The germline V gene has CDR1 GTSNPN and CDR2 SVGIG (reference sequence). This CDR3 is 14 amino acids long. Trimming cost V 0 bases and J 0 bases, with 8 bases left between them.